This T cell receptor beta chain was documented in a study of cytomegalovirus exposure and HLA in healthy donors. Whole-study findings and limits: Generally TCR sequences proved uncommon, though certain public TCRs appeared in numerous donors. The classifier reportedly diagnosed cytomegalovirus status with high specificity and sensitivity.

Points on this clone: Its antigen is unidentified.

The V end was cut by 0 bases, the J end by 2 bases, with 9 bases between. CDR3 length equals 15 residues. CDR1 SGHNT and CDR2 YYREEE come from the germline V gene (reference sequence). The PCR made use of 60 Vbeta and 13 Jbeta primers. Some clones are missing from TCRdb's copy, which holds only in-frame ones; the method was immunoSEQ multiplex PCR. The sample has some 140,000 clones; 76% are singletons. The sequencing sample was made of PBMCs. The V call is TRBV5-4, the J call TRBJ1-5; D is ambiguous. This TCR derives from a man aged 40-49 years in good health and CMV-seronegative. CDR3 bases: TGTGCCAGCAGCTTGGATCCCCGCGGCAATCAGCCCCAGCATTTT. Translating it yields CASSLDPRGNQPQHF.